A single sample gave rise to the 25 T cell receptor beta chains below, sequenced in a study of tumor-infiltrating lymphocytes in primary liver carcinoma. With a constant-region primer, TCR beta cDNA was made from about 0.55 ug of total RNA. What produced the TCR beta libraries was three nested multiplex PCR rounds using slightly modified ARM-PCR. A C-beta reverse primer and TRBV1-TRBV30 forward primers served in each of the first two PCR rounds, at approximately 10 cycles apiece. TCRdb recomputed calls from the multiplex PCR reads with MiXCR, one row per CDR3 protein. This sample has 65,000 to 90,000 distinct CDR3 sequences; 65% to 80% occur once, and the top ten carry just under 20%. Unsorted bulk tissue of roughly 18-31 mg yielded co-extracted RNA and DNA. The sequencing sample was made of liver tumor tissue from sampling region 1. Specified subset: tumor region T1, superior pole. The receptor source for this set is a man in his forties with primary liver carcinoma and hepatitis B virus infection.

As concerns this clonotype: One end of the junction fails to match germline, which may point to a read error. The chain is built from TRBV12-3 or TRBV12-4 and TRBJ2-7; 9 bases match TRBD2. The CDR3 extends over 14 amino acids. Written as DNA, the CDR3 is TGTGCTAGCAGTTTTAGCGGGAGCTCCTACGATCAGTACTTC. Its translation: CASSFSGSSYDQYF.

The rearrangement links TRBV6-6 to TRBJ2-5; 9 nucleotides align to TRBD2. Trimming at V came to 7 bases and at J to 3 bases, leaving 15 bases not matched to a gene. CDR1 is MNHNY and CDR2 is SVGAGI in the germline V gene (reference sequence). CDR3 length: 17 amino acids. CDR3 nucleotides: TGTGCCAGCACCCCTCAGGGACTAGCAGGACTTAAAGAGACCCAGTACTTC. This sequence encodes CASTPQGLAGLKETQYF.

This chain links TRBV29-1 with TRBJ2-1; D ambiguous. The V and J ends lost 5 bases and 3 bases respectively, with 8 bases between them. The germline V gene encodes CDR1 SQVTM and CDR2 ANQGSEA. The CDR3 has 12 residues. In DNA form, the CDR3 reads TGCAGCGTTCCTGGCGGCTACAATGAGCAGTTCTTC. Protein product: CSVPGGYNEQFF.

This chain links TRBV4-1 with TRBJ2-2; 10 nucleotides agree with TRBD2. The CDR3 is made up of 15 amino acids. CDR1 is MGHRA and CDR2 is YSYEKL in the germline V gene. The V gene end was trimmed by 7 bases and the J gene end by 8 bases; junction bases not matched to a gene: 10. CDR3 bases: TGCGCCAGCATTCTAGCGGGGGATGTCACTGGGGAGCTGTTTTTT. Protein sequence: CASILAGDVTGELFF.

Concerning this clonotype: No conserved phenylalanine or tryptophan ends this CDR3, so it is likely a read error. The gene calls are TRBV6-6 and TRBJ2-3, with a weak D call TRBD1 (5 bases). This CDR3 contains 13 residues. The germline CDR1 and CDR2 sequences are MNHNY and SVGAGI (reference sequence). The CDR3 sequence is CASSSDSTDTQYS. CDR3 sequence (DNA): TGTGCCAGCTCAAGCGACAGCACGGATACGCAGTATTCT.

The chain has TRBV2 and TRBJ1-1; TRBD1 matches 7 bases. V lost 2 bases and J lost 5; bases outside the gene matches: 8. This CDR3 contains 15 residues. The V gene's germline CDR1 is SNHLY and CDR2 FYNNEI. The CDR3 nucleotides read TGTGCCAGCAGTGAACGGGCAGCACAGGGGACTGAAGCTTTCTTT. This gives the protein CASSERAAQGTEAFF.

Turning to this clonotype: A junction boundary mismatches the germline segment, possibly from a read error. The V call is TRBV9, the J call TRBJ2-1; 8 bases are a match to TRBD2. Germline V gives CDR1 SGDLS, CDR2 YYNGEE. The length of the CDR3 is 16 residues. The DNA for the CDR3 is TGTGCCAGCAGCGTAGAAGCGGGAGTATCCTACGATGAGCAGTTCTTC. Amino acids: CASSVEAGVSYDEQFF.

Turning to this clonotype: The junction departs from the called germline gene at one end, perhaps through a read error. J is TRBJ1-4 and V is TRBV12-3 or TRBV12-4; TRBD1 matches 8 bases. This CDR3 spans 14 amino acids. CDR3 sequence: CVSRRGQANVKLFF. In DNA, the CDR3 is TGTGTCAGCAGGCGGGGACAGGCTAATGTAAAACTGTTTTTT.

The rearrangement links TRBV4-1 to TRBJ1-1; possibly TRBD1 for D (5 bases). The CDR3 length is 17 residues. Per the germline V gene, CDR1 is MGHRA and CDR2 is YSYEKL. The V gene lost 1 base and the J gene lost 1 base, with 16 bases spanning the gap. For the CDR3, the DNA is TGCGCCAGCAGCCAAGTTTTAGGGACGATGGCGAACACTGAAGCTTTCTTT. It specifies CASSQVLGTMANTEAFF.

In the case of this clonotype: Mismatch with germline at one junction end may stem from a read error. The rearrangement links TRBV7-9 to TRBJ1-1; D ambiguous. The CDR3 totals 13 residues. CDR1 and CDR2 from the germline V gene are SEHNR and FQNEAQ (reference sequence). CDR3 sequence (DNA): TGTACCAGCAGCTTCGAACAGAGTGGTGAAGCTTTCTTT. Translation gives CTSSFEQSGEAFF.

For this clonotype: The junction and the germline gene differ at one end; a read error may be behind it. The chain uses TRBV10-3 and TRBJ2-1, with D perhaps TRBD1 or TRBD2 (5 bases each). The CDR3 totals 17 residues. Looked up from germline, CDR1 is ENHRY and CDR2 is SYGVKD. CDR3 protein: CAISTSAPGSSYNEQLF. In DNA form, the CDR3 reads TGTGCCATCAGTACCTCCGCACCAGGGAGCTCCTACAATGAGCAGTTATTC.

In this sample, this clonotype turned up many times. The chain combines TRBV19 with TRBJ2-5; no reliable D call. The CDR3 loop spans 13 amino acids. Germline CDR1 and CDR2: LNHDA and SQIVND (reference sequence). Trimming stripped 2 bases from V and 2 bases from J, with 6 bases between. CDR3 nucleotide sequence: TGTGCCAGTAGTATATTACTACAAGAGACCCAGTACTTC. Translating it yields CASSILLQETQYF. Filled out from reference TRBV19 and TRBJ2-5, the complete variable domain reads DGGITQSPKYLFRKEGQNVTLSCEQNLNHDAMYWYRQDPGQGLRLIYYSQIVNDFQKGDIAEGYSVSREKKESFPLTVTSAQKNPTAFYLCASSILLQETQYFGPGTRLLVL.

The chain links TRBV28 to TRBJ2-3; D gene uncertain. Per the germline V gene, CDR1 is MDHEN and CDR2 is SYDVKM. Trimming removed 4 bases at V and 6 bases at J, with 14 bases between. This CDR3 region has 14 residues. CDR3 region: CASSSSPPWDTQYF. In DNA form, the CDR3 reads TGTGCCAGCAGTTCGTCCCCCCCGTGGGATACGCAGTATTTT.

Regarding this clonotype: At one of its ends the junction is not consistent with the germline gene, which may arise from a read error. The CDR3 here is CSVEALGLAGGVEPYF. The CDR3 DNA sequence: TGCAGCGTTGAAGCTCTGGGACTAGCGGGAGGGGTCGAGCCGTACTTC. The genes are TRBV29-1 and TRBJ2-7; 16 nucleotides align to TRBD2. In germline, CDR1 is SQVTM, CDR2 ANQGSEA. The CDR3 runs 16 residues.

Concerning this clonotype itself: At one end the junction does not follow the germline gene, possibly because of a read error. The chain is built from TRBV4-2 and TRBJ2-7, with D possibly matching TRBD2 (6 bases). This CDR3 has 15 amino acids. The germline V gene encodes CDR1 LGHNA and CDR2 YNFKEQ. The chain's CDR3 is CTSSQDLGSTYEQYF. The CDR3, as DNA: TGTACCAGCAGCCAGGATCTCGGGAGTACCTACGAGCAGTACTTC.

The gene calls are TRBV11-1 and TRBJ2-2; no definite D call. Germline lookup yields CDR1 SGHAT and CDR2 FQDESV (reference sequence). The CDR3 consists of 16 residues. Trimming removed 6 bases at V and 10 bases at J, with 24 bases between. The CDR3 sequence is CASSLLPGRDTVELFF. The CDR3 DNA follows: TGTGCCAGCAGTTTACTCCCTGGGCGTGACACAGTGGAGCTGTTTTTT.

This clonotype was recorded once. It may be a read error: a sequence one base away is much more abundant. The chain is built from TRBV5-1 and TRBJ2-7; TRBD1 aligns across 8 bases. CDR1 and CDR2 (germline): SGHRS, YFSETQ. The CDR3 has 14 amino acids. This chain's CDR3 is CVSSSRGPSYEQYF. CDR3 in DNA: TGCGTCAGCAGCTCCAGGGGGCCCTCCTACGAGCAGTACTTC.

This chain uses TRBV12-3 or TRBV12-4 with TRBJ2-7; perhaps TRBD2 as D (6 bases). This CDR3 has 15 residues. V was shortened by 5 bases and J by 7 bases, with 21 bases between the two germline ends. The CDR3 region has the DNA TGTGCCAGCAGTGTCCTAGGGAGGTCCTTGCAAGAGCAGTACTTC. Its protein is CASSVLGRSLQEQYF.

On this clonotype itself: Sequence at one end of the junction differs from germline and may be a read error. The chain links TRBV6-1 to TRBJ2-6; D possibly corresponds to TRBD1 (5 bases). Looked up from germline, CDR1 is MNHNS and CDR2 is SASEGT. The length of the CDR3 is 15 residues. The CDR3 sequence: CVSSEVNSGANALTF. The CDR3 nucleotides are TGTGTCAGCAGTGAAGTTAACTCTGGGGCCAACGCCCTGACTTTC.

This clonotype was counted many times. The chain carries TRBV6-6 and TRBJ1-5; D remains unclear. The ends were cut back, 8 bases at V and 6 bases at J, with 14 bases in the middle. The CDR3 is 13 amino acids. Germline values: CDR1 MNHNY, CDR2 SVGAGI (reference sequence). The CDR3 sequence: CASQGGIGQPQHF. The CDR3, as DNA: TGTGCCAGCCAAGGCGGCATAGGTCAGCCCCAGCATTTT.

The V gene is TRBV10-2, the J gene TRBJ2-1; D remains unclear. Germline loops: CDR1 WSHSY, CDR2 SAAADI. The V gene lost 10 bases and the J gene lost 12 bases, with 16 bases spanning the gap. The CDR3 covers 11 residues. CDR3 loop: CANNEIGPQFF. Written as DNA, the CDR3 is TGCGCCAACAATGAGATAGGCCCGCAGTTCTTC.

The V gene is TRBV7-8, the J gene TRBJ1-5; possibly TRBD1 for D (5 bases). V was shortened by 5 bases and J by 3 bases, with 11 bases between the two germline ends. Per germline, CDR1 SGHVS and CDR2 FQNEAQ. The CDR3 consists of 14 residues. The CDR3 DNA follows: TGTGCCAGCAGCCCAGGGACGTTCAATCAGCCCCAGCATTTT. Protein: CASSPGTFNQPQHF. The entire variable domain, with the rest obtained from reference TRBV7-8 and TRBJ1-5, is as follows: GAGVSQSPRYKVAKRGQDVALRCDPISGHVSLFWYQQALGQGPEFLTYFQNEAQLDKSGLPSDRFFAERPEGSVSTLKIQRTQQEDSAVYLCASSPGTFNQPQHFGDGTRLSIL.

With regard to this clonotype: Compared with germline, one end of the junction differs, possibly owing to a read error. The genes are TRBV11-1 and TRBJ2-7, with 8 bases that match TRBD1. Per the germline V gene, CDR1 is SGHAT and CDR2 is FQDESV (reference sequence). The CDR3 has 15 amino acids. CDR3 residues: CTSSPGQGKIGEQYF. The CDR3 DNA follows: TGTACCAGCAGCCCTGGACAGGGAAAAATTGGCGAGCAGTACTTC.

This clonotype was seen a single time. One end of the junction fails to match germline, which may point to a read error. This chain connects TRBV11-2 to TRBJ1-1; 10 bases are a match to TRBD1. The CDR3 has 17 amino acids. Per the germline V gene, CDR1 is SGHAT and CDR2 is FQNNGV. The CDR3 sequence: CTSSRMGGQGFGTEVFF. The CDR3 DNA follows: TGTACCAGCAGCCGAATGGGGGGACAGGGGTTCGGCACCGAAGTTTTCTTT.

Comment on this clonotype: A junction end diverges from the germline sequence, so it may reflect a read error. This chain links TRBV11-2 with TRBJ2-1, with D uncertain. Germline CDR1 is SGHAT and CDR2 is FQNNGV. The CDR3 is 14 residues long. The DNA of the CDR3 is TGTGCCAGCTGCTTAGATCTACCGCGGCCCGAGTGGTTCTTC. This sequence encodes CASCLDLPRPEWFF.